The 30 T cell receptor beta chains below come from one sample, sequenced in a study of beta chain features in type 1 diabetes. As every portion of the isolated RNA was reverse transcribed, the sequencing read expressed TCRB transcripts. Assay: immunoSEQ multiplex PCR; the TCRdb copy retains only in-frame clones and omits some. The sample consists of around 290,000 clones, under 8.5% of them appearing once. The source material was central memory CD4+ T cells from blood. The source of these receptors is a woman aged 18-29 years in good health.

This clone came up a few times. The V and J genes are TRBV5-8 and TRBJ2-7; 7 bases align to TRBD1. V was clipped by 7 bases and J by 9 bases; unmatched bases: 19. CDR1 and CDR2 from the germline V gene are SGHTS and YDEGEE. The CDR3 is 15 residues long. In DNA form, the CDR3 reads TGTGCCAGCGGAGACAGGGACCTTAACGTTGGCGGGCAGTACTTC. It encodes CASGDRDLNVGGQYF.

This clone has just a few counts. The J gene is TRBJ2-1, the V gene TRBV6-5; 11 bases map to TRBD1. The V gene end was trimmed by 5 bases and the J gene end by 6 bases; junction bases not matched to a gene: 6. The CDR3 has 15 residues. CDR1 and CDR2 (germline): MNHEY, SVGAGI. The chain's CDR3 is CASSGWDRGSNEQFF. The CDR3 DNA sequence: TGTGCCAGCAGTGGGTGGGACAGGGGGTCCAATGAGCAGTTCTTC.

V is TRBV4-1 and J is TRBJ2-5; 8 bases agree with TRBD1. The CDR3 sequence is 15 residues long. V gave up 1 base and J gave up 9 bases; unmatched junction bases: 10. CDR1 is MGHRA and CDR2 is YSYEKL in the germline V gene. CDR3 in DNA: TGCGCCAGCAGCCAAGGGGACAGGCGCCAAGGGGCCCAGTACTTC. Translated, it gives CASSQGDRRQGAQYF.

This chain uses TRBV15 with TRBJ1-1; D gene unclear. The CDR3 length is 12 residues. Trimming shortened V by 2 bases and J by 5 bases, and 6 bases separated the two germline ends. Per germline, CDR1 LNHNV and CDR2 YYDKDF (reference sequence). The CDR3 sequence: CATSRIGTEAFF. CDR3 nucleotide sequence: TGTGCCACCAGCAGAATTGGTACTGAAGCTTTCTTT. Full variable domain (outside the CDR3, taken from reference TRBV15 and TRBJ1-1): DAMVIQNPRYQVTQFGKPVTLSCSQTLNHNVMYWYQQKSSQAPKLLFHYYDKDFNNEADTPDNFQSRRPNTSFCFLDIRSPGLGDTAMYLCATSRIGTEAFFGQGTRLTVV.

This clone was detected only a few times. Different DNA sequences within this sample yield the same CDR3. For the CDR3, the DNA is TGCGCCAGCAGCTCGACGGCAACTAATGAAAAACTGTTTTTT. Its protein product is CASSSTATNEKLFF. The J gene is TRBJ1-4, the V gene TRBV5-1; D remains ambiguous. V was cut by 3 bases and J by 0 bases, with 6 bases left in between. The CDR3 spans 14 residues. CDR1 is SGHRS, CDR2 YFSETQ, per germline.

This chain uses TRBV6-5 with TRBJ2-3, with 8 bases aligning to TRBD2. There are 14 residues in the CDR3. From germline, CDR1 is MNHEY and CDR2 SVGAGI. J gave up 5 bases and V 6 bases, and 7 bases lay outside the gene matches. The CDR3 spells CASRIGLAVDTQYF. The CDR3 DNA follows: TGTGCCAGCAGGATCGGACTAGCTGTAGATACGCAGTATTTT.

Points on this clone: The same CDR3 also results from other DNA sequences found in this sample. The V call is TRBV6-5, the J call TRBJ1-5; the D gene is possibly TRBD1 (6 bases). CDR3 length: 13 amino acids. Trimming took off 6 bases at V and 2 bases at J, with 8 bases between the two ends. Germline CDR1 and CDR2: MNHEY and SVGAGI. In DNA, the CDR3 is TGTGCCAGCAGCAGGGGAGGCAATCAGCCCCAGCATTTT. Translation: CASSRGGNQPQHF.

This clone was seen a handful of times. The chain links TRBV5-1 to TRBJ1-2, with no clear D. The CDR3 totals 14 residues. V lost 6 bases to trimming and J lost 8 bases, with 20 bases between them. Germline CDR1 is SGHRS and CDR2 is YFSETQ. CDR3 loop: CASKPEGLASGYTF. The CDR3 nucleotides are TGCGCCAGCAAACCGGAAGGGCTAGCTTCGGGCTACACCTTC.

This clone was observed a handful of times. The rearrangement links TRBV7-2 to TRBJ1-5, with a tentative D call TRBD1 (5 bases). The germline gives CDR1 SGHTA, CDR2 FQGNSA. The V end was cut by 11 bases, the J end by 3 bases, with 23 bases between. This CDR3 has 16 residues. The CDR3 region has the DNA TGTGCCTCTGCCCCCCGGGTTCTAGGGGCCAATCAGCCCCAGCATTTT. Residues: CASAPRVLGANQPQHF.

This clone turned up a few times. The CDR3 sequence is CSVSLEGARETQYF. The CDR3 DNA follows: TGCAGCGTTTCTCTCGAGGGGGCGCGGGAGACCCAGTACTTC. J is TRBJ2-5 and V is TRBV29-1, with 7 bases matching TRBD1. The CDR3 has 14 residues. The germline CDR1 and CDR2 sequences are SQVTM and ANQGSEA. The J segment lost 5 bases and the V segment lost 5 bases, leaving 11 bases of the junction unmatched.

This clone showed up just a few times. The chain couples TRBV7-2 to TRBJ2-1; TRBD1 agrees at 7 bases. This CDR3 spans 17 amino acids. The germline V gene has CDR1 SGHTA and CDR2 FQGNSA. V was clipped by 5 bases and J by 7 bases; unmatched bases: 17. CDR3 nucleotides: TGTGCCAGCAGCCCCAAGCCGACAGGGCAGGGGCAGAATGAGCAGTTCTTC. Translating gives CASSPKPTGQGQNEQFF.

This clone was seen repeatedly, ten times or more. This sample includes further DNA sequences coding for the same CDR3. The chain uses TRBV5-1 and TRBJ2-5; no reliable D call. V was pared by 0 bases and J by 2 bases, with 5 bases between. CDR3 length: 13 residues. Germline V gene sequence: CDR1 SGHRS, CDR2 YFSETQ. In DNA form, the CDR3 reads TGCGCCAGCAGCTTGGGGGTGCAAGAGACCCAGTACTTC. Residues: CASSLGVQETQYF.

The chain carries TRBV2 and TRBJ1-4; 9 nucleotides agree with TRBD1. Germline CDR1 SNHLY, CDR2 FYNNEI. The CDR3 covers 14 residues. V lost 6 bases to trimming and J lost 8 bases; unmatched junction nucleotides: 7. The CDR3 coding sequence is TGTGCCAGCAGACCGGGACAGGGCGTAGAAAAACTGTTTTTT. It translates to CASRPGQGVEKLFF.

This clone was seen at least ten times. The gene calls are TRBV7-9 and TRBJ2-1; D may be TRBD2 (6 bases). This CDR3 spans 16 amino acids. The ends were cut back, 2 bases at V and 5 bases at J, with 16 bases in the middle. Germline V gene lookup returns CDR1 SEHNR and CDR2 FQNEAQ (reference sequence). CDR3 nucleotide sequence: TGTGCCAGCAGCTTACGAGCTAGCGTTGCCCACAATGAGCAGTTCTTC. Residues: CASSLRASVAHNEQFF.

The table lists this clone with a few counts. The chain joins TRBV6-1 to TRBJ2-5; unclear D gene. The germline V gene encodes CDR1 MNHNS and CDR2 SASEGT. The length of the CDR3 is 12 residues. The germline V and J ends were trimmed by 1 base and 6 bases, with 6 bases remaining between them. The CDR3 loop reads CASSEERKTQYF. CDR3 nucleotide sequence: TGTGCCAGCAGTGAAGAGAGGAAGACCCAGTACTTC.

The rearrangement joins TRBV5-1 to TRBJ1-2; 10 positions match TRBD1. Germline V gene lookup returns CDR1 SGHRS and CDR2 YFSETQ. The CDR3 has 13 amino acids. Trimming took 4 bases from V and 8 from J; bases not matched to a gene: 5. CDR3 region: CASSPGTGEGYTF. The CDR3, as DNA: TGCGCCAGCAGCCCAGGGACAGGGGAAGGCTACACCTTC.

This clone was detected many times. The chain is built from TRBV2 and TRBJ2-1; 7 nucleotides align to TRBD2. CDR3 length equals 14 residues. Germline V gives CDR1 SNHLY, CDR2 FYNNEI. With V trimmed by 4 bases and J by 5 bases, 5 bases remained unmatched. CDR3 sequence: CASSVAGENNEQFF. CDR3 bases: TGTGCCAGCAGTGTGGCGGGAGAGAACAATGAGCAGTTCTTC.

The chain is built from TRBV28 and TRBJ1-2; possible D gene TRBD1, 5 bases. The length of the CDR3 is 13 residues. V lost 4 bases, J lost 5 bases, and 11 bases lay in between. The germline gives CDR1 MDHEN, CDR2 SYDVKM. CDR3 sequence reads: CASSWDGEYGYTF. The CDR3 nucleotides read TGTGCCAGCAGTTGGGACGGGGAGTATGGCTACACCTTC.

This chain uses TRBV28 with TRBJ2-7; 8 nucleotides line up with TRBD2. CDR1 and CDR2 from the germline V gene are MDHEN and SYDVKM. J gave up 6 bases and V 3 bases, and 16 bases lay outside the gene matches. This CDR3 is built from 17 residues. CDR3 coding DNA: TGTGCCAGCAGTTTCTCCTTACCGGGGGGGAGCATTGGCGAGCAGTACGTC. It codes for CASSFSLPGGSIGEQYV.

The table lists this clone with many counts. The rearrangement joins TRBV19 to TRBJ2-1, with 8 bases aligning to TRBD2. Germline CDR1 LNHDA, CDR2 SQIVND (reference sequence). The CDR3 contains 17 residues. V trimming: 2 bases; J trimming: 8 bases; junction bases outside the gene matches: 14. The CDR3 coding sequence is TGTGCCAGTAGTATATGGATTCCGGGAGGGCCGGTGGATGAGCAGTTCTTC. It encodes CASSIWIPGGPVDEQFF.

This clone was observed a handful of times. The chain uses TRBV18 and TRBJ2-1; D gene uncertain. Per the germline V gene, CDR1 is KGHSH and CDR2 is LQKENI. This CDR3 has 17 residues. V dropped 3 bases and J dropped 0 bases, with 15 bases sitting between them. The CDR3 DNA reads TGTGCCAGCTCACCCCTGGGTAGGGTAAGCTCCTACAATGAGCAGTTCTTC. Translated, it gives CASSPLGRVSSYNEQFF.

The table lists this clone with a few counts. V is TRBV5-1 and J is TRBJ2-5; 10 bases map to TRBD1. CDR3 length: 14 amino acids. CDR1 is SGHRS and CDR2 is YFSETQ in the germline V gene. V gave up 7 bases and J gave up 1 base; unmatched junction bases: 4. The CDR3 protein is CASRDRGLQETQYF. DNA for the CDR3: TGCGCCAGCCGGGACAGGGGTCTCCAAGAGACCCAGTACTTC.

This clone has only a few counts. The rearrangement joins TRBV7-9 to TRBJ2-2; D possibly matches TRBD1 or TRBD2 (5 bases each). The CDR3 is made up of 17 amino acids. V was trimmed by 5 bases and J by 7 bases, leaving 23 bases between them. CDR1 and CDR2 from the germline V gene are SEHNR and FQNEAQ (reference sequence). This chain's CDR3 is CASSHPGRDFLVGELFF. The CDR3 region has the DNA TGTGCCAGCAGCCACCCGGGACGGGATTTTTTGGTCGGGGAGCTGTTTTTT.

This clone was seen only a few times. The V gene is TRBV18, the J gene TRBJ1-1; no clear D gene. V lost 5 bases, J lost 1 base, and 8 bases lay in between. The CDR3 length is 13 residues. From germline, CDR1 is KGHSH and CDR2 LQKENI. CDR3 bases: TGTGCCAGCTCAACTAATTGGAACACTGAAGCTTTCTTT. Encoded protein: CASSTNWNTEAFF.

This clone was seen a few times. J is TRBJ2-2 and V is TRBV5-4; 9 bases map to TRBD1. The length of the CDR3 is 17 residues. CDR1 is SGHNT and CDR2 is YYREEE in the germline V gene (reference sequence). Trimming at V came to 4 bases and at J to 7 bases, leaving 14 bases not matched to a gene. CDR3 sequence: CASSRSRDRDLGGELFF. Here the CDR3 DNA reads TGTGCCAGCAGCCGAAGCCGGGACAGGGATTTAGGCGGGGAGCTGTTTTTT. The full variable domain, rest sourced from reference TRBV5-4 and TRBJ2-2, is ETGVTQSPTHLIKTRGQQVTLRCSSQSGHNTVSWYQQALGQGPQFIFQYYREEENGRGNFPPRFSGLQFPNYSSELNVNALELDDSALYLCASSRSRDRDLGGELFFGEGSRLTVL.

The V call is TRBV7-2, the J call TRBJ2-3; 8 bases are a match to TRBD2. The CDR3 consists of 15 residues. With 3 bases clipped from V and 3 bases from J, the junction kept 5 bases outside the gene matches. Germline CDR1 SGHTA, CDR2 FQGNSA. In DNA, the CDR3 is TGTGCCAGCAGCTTTTACCGGGGGGGAACAGATACGCAGTATTTT. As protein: CASSFYRGGTDTQYF.

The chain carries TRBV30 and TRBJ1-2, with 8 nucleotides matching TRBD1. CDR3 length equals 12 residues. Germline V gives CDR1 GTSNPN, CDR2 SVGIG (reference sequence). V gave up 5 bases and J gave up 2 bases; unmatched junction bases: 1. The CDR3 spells CAWGQGNYGYTF. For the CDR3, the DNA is TGTGCCTGGGGACAGGGCAACTATGGCTACACCTTC.

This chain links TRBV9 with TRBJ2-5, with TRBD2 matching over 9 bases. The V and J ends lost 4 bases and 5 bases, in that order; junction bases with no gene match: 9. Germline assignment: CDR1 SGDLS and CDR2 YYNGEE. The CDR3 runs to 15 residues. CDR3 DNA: TGTGCCAGCAGCTCCGATGGAACTAGCGGGGAGACCCAGTACTTC. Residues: CASSSDGTSGETQYF. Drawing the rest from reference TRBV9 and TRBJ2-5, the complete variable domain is DSGVTQTPKHLITATGQRVTLRCSPRSGDLSVYWYQQSLDQGLQFLIQYYNGEERAKGNILERFSAQQFPDLHSELNLSSLELGDSALYFCASSSDGTSGETQYFGPGTRLLVL.

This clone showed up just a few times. CDR3 nucleotide sequence: TGCGCCAGCAGCTTGGATAGGCAGGGAGCTTTCTTT. Translating gives CASSLDRQGAFF. The V call is TRBV5-1, the J call TRBJ1-1; a weak D match, TRBD1 (5 bases). Germline loops: CDR1 SGHRS, CDR2 YFSETQ. With 0 bases removed from V and 10 bases from J, the gap between germline ends came to 10 bases. This CDR3 is built from 12 residues.

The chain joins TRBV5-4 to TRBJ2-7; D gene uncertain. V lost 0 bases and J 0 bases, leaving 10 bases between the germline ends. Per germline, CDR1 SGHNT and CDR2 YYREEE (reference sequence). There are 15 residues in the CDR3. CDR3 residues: CASSLGTASSYEQYF. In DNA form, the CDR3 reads TGTGCCAGCAGCTTGGGGACGGCTAGCTCCTACGAGCAGTACTTC. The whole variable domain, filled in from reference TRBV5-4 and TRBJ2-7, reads ETGVTQSPTHLIKTRGQQVTLRCSSQSGHNTVSWYQQALGQGPQFIFQYYREEENGRGNFPPRFSGLQFPNYSSELNVNALELDDSALYLCASSLGTASSYEQYFGPGTRLTVT.